This T cell receptor beta chain was identified in a study of blood T cell repertoires in COVID-19. Overall study context: Sources were T cells, B-cell-depleted T cells, or PBMCs; the material itself was cDNA or gDNA.

J was trimmed by 7 bases and V by 5 bases; bases with no gene match: 15. Germline V gene data show CDR1 as SGHTS and CDR2 as YDEGEE. The CDR3 is 15 amino acids. Authors' processing steps: Estimation of nucleated cell counts relied on the amplification of reference gene primers. Clones were read by immunoSEQ multiplex PCR, and TCRdb kept only the in-frame ones, dropping some. V, J and clone size are those of that table, while D and trimming were read from the DNA. The profile shows 200,000 to 300,000 clones, more than 80% of them singletons. Sequencing was performed on peripheral blood. The chain couples TRBV5-8 to TRBJ2-7; 7 bases align to TRBD1. The clonotype was recovered from a human donor in a cohort sampled during active COVID-19. CDR3 sequence (DNA): TGTGCCAGCAGACGCAGGGGGTCCCGGAGAGGGGAGCAGTACTTC. Amino acid sequence: CASRRRGSRRGEQYF.